This T cell receptor beta chain was sequenced for a study of neurological immune-mediated disorders. CDR3 length equals 14 residues. Germline CDR1 is SGHRS and CDR2 is YFSETQ. Trimming removed 4 bases from V and 8 bases from J, with 18 bases in between. The sample holds many counts of this clonotype. Its antigen is not known. TCRdb called the 5' RACE reads again in MiXCR, with one record for every CDR3 protein. The sample lists about 78,000 distinct CDR3 sequences, less than 5.5% occurring once. Findings and caveats of the study: Phylogenetic grouping assigned the repertoires of 18 of 34 multiple sclerosis patients to a single related-CDR3 cluster, which may represent a signature.

The TCR comes from a woman in her 30s with multiple sclerosis. The rearrangement joins TRBV5-1 to TRBJ1-2; possibly TRBD1 for D (6 bases). Material for sequencing was PBMCs. CDR3 nucleotide sequence: TGCGCCAGCAGCCTGAGCCGGGGGGCCGAAGGCTACACCTTC. Translating it yields CASSLSRGAEGYTF.